This T cell receptor (beta chain) was documented in a study of blood T cell repertoires in COVID-19 (TCRdb year 2020). Describing the broader study: Samples from collaborators originated in the United States, Italy and Spain and spanned both the acute and convalescent phases of COVID-19. The prospective study material was composed of cDNA or gDNA derived from T cells, B-cell-depleted T cells, or PBMCs. Subjects who had been exposed to COVID-19, were actively infected with it, or had recovered from it provided the deeply sampled blood TCRbeta repertoires that made up the dataset. The repertoires were made available in a free public database intended to serve as a resource for research on the immune response to SARS-CoV-2. Samples came from the ongoing ImmuneRACE study (first 160 participants) plus 1,254 subjects from 6 global collaborators. A de-identified subject ID, COVID-19 status, age in years and sex were almost always included in the sample metadata. Where available, HLA class I and class II types were obtained from metadata supplied by the sample provider rather than from assay-based typing.

Taken from cysteine to phenylalanine, the CDR3 has 14 residues. Only CDR3 DNA is held: 42 bases, read in frame from base 1. According to the germline V gene, CDR1 reads SGHRS and CDR2 reads YFSETQ. V is reduced by 4 bases and J by 1 base, leaving a spacing of 11 bases between them. Comments on this clone: Its antigen remains unidentified. No per-base quality is available; no much larger clone lies one base away. Other DNA sequences in the sample encode the same CDR3.

TCRbeta CDR3 regions were amplified from genomic DNA by means of the immunoSEQ Assay, a bias-controlled multiplex PCR. The authors processed their data as follows. The number of nucleated cells in each sample was estimated by amplification of reference gene primers within the assay. To quantify the absolute abundance of each unique TCRbeta CDR3 rearrangement, sequence reads were collapsed and filtered. Productive Simpson clonality was computed per sample as the square root of Simpson's diversity index over productive rearrangements. In its TCRdb copy, this immuneACCESS table keeps in-frame sequences only and misses some clones. Where compared with another copy, unresolved V genes explain less than half of these, and the others have no known cause. The DNA gave D and trimming, while V, J and clone size come from that table. Counted in this sample were 200,000 to 250,000 clones; 75% to 85% of them appeared once. The top ten clonotypes cover less than 7.5% of the sample.

Overall study outcomes, separate from this receptor: The amount of clinical and demographic metadata varied by source and participant and was provided uncurated.

The collaborating institutions used their own protocols to collect whole blood in K2EDTA tubes. For TCRbeta analysis, collaborators shipped samples as frozen whole blood, isolated PBMCs, or DNA extracted from either of those sample types. Specimen: peripheral blood. The chain employs TRBV5-1 and TRBJ1-1; 6 matching bases give a weak D call of TRBD1. This receptor was identified in a woman aged 45-59 years with acute or convalescent COVID-19. The CDR3 reads CASSLGQPNTEAFF. The DNA reads TGCGCCAGCAGCCTAGGACAGCCGAACACTGAAGCTTTCTTT.